The clone carrying this T cell receptor beta chain was detected many times. The source of the sample is a study of metastatic and nonmetastatic thyroid tumors. TCRdb re-analyzed the PCR reads using MiXCR. Of 30,000 to 40,000 clones listed, about 18% are singletons. Trimming removed 7 bases from V and 6 bases from J, with 9 bases in between. The CDR3 has 11 amino acids. In germline, CDR1 is MNHEY, CDR2 SVGEGT. Thyroid surgery had not been preceded by any treatment in any patient. The rearrangement joins TRBV6-2 or TRBV6-3 to TRBJ1-1; D is undetermined. Input material: blood. This sequence originates from a male donor with papillary thyroid cancer or a benign thyroid nodule (not recorded which). Some clones in this sample may be carry-over from other donors' samples. This CDR3 reads CASKLAAEAFF. The CDR3 DNA is TGTGCCAGCAAGTTAGCGGCTGAAGCTTTCTTT.